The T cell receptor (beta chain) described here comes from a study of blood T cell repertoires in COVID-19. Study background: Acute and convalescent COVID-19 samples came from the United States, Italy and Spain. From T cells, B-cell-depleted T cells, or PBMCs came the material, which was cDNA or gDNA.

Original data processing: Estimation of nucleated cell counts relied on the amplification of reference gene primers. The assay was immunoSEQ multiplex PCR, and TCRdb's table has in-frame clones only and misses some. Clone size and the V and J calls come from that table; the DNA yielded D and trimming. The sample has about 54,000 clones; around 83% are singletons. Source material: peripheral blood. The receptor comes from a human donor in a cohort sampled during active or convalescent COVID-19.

The CDR3 here is CASSFGLTSYNEQFF. The CDR3 DNA is TGTGCCAGCAGCTTTGGACTAACCTCCTACAATGAGCAGTTCTTC. V and J are TRBV7-9 and TRBJ2-1; D is possibly TRBD2 (6 bases). The germline V gene encodes CDR1 SEHNR and CDR2 FQNEAQ (reference sequence). This CDR3 region has 15 residues. Trimming left V 3 bases short and J 0 bases short, with 9 bases between.